This TCR beta chain comes out of a study of CD8+CD57+ T cells in acquired aplastic anemia. Overall study: DNA per sorted CD4+ or CD8+ sample ranged roughly 0.19 to 27.4 ug, averaging roughly 3.2 ug. Study-wide findings and caveats: Levels of CD8+ Simpson's diversity were not significantly distinct in patients versus controls.

Turning to this clonotype: Its antigen is not identified. The junction and the germline gene differ at one end; a read error may be behind it.

TCR beta VDJ combinations and CDR3 sequences were profiled from genomic DNA. TCRdb reprocessed the reads via MiXCR and lists one record per CDR3 protein. The sample consists of approximately 250,000 distinct CDR3 sequences, 82% of them appearing once. All sequencing subjects had displayed CD8+CD57+ cell expansion on flow cytometry. Untreated patients provided the blood samples, with no therapy given before sampling. The specimen sequenced was sorted CD4+, CD8+, or CD8+CD57+ T cells (not recorded which) from PBMCs. The sequence was collected from a human donor with aplastic anemia.

The CDR3 spells CASSLTLPGFYNEQFF. The CDR3 bases are TGCGCCAGCAGCTTAACTCTACCAGGCTTTTACAATGAGCAGTTCTTC. The V and J genes are TRBV11-3 and TRBJ2-1, with no clear D. Germline CDR1 SGHNT, CDR2 YENEEA. The CDR3 has 16 residues. Looking up the rest from reference TRBV11-3 and TRBJ2-1 gives the full variable domain: EAGVVQSPRYKIIEKKQPVAFWCNPISGHNTLYWYLQNLGQGPELLIRYENEEAVDDSQLPKDRFSAERLKGVDSTLKIQPAELGDSAVYLCASSLTLPGFYNEQFFGPGTRLTVL.